At least ten counts were recorded for the clone carrying this TCR beta chain. TCRdb processed the 5' RACE reads anew with MiXCR; each CDR3 protein has one entry. The profile shows more than 75,000 distinct CDR3 sequences, just under 20% of them singletons. Between the trimmed V and J ends, which lost 2 bases and 3 bases, there was a span of 1 base. The CDR3 has 10 amino acids. Germline V gene data show CDR1 as SQVTM and CDR2 as ANQGSEA. The data originate from a study of spatial heterogeneity in lung cancer. Study overall: Median follow-up for sequenced PBMC samples was two to three years after resection, when such samples existed. There were, on average, more than eight raw-read appearances for each unique TCR and UMI combination.

Time point in this sample: blood at routine non-recurrence follow-up after resection. Unsorted whole RNA samples from tumor, nontumor lung or frozen PBMC were sequenced. The sample consisted of PBMCs, taken at follow-up. The chain has TRBV29-1 and TRBJ1-2, with D unresolved. The source of this sequence is a male donor with early-stage non-small cell lung cancer. The CDR3 DNA reads TGCAGCGTTGAATACTATGGCTACACCTTC. It translates to CSVEYYGYTF.